The 23 T cell receptor beta chains below were found in one sample sequenced in a study of T cells after yellow fever vaccination (dated by TCRdb to between 2018 and 2020). Library method: 5' RACE. Sequencing used an Illumina HiSeq 2500. TCRdb ran its own pipeline on the public reads, namely fastp trimming at Q25 and MiXCR clone calling, and kept in-frame beta chains. Rows with one shared CDR3 protein collapse into an entry with the most common genes and DNA. The sample contains 400,000 to 650,000 distinct CDR3 sequences, 21% of them found a single time. The top ten clones comprise roughly a sixth of the sample. The label giving this sample's treatment or condition can be read as: live attenuated yellow fever vaccine strain. The specimen was PBMCs, collected approximately 22 days after the first yellow fever vaccination. These receptors came from a man aged 18 to 35 who received the YFV17D yellow fever vaccine.

The rearrangement uses TRBV5-4 and TRBJ2-3, with 7 nucleotides matching TRBD2. The length of the CDR3 is 15 residues. V shed 3 bases and J 0 bases; nucleotides not matched to a gene: 4. CDR1 SGHNT and CDR2 YYREEE come from the germline V gene (reference sequence). CDR3 loop: CASSSGTTSTDTQYF. CDR3 in DNA: TGTGCCAGCAGCTCAGGGACTACAAGCACAGATACGCAGTATTTT.

V is TRBV10-3 and J is TRBJ2-7; D remains unclear. Per the germline V gene, CDR1 is ENHRY and CDR2 is SYGVKD. V lost 8 bases and J 5 bases, leaving 16 bases between the germline ends. This CDR3 contains 13 residues. CDR3 sequence (DNA): TGTGCCATCTCCAGCTACGGACCTAACGAGCAGTACGTC. Translated, it gives CAISSYGPNEQYV.

The chain recombines TRBV11-2 with TRBJ1-1, with TRBD1 matching 7 bases. The J segment lost 5 bases and the V segment lost 5 bases, leaving 8 bases of the junction unmatched. Germline CDR1 and CDR2: SGHAT and FQNNGV. The CDR3 is made up of 14 amino acids. The CDR3 loop is CASSNSRGKTEAFF. The CDR3 bases are TGTGCCAGCAGCAACAGCAGGGGGAAGACTGAAGCTTTCTTT.

This rearrangement joins TRBV6-5 to TRBJ2-3; possible D gene TRBD2, 5 bases. This CDR3 region has 13 residues. Per germline, CDR1 MNHEY and CDR2 SVGAGI. V lost 4 bases, J lost 6 bases, and 11 bases lay in between. The CDR3 sequence: CASSSGSSDTQYF. Written as DNA, the CDR3 is TGTGCCAGCAGTTCGGGAAGCTCCGATACGCAGTATTTT.

The rearrangement links TRBV12-3 or TRBV12-4 to TRBJ1-2, with a tentative D call TRBD1 (5 bases). This CDR3 has 14 amino acids. V lost 6 bases and J lost 5, with 16 bases in between. DNA for the CDR3: TGTGCCAGCAGATCAACGGGACTAAGTTATGGCTACACCTTC. This encodes CASRSTGLSYGYTF.

This clonotype appeared once. This chain connects TRBV4-3 to TRBJ2-7; D not certain. Germline CDR1 is LGHNA and CDR2 is YSLEER. The CDR3 extends over 15 amino acids. V shed 5 bases and J shed 3 bases, with 17 bases lying between them. CDR3 sequence: CASSVSYASSYEQYF. CDR3 nucleotides: TGCGCCAGCAGCGTGAGTTACGCATCGAGCTACGAGCAGTACTTC.

This clonotype was seen more than once but under ten times. This chain joins TRBV4-2 and TRBJ2-1, with a tentative D call TRBD2 (7 bases). The V gene's germline CDR1 is LGHNA and CDR2 YNFKEQ. The CDR3 runs to 15 residues. With 1 base removed from V and 8 bases from J, the gap between germline ends came to 15 bases. In DNA, the CDR3 is TGTGCCAGCAGCCAAGTCCTAGGGGGAGGGGATGAGCAGTTCTTC. Its translation: CASSQVLGGGDEQFF.

This clonotype came up a few times. The CDR3 DNA sequence: TGTGCCAGTCTGGGATGGGGTATGGATCAGCCCCAGCATTTT. It codes for CASLGWGMDQPQHF. This chain joins TRBV19 and TRBJ1-5; unclear D gene. Germline CDR1 and CDR2: LNHDA and SQIVND (reference sequence). Trimming removed 8 bases from V and 5 bases from J, with 16 bases in between. CDR3 length: 14 residues.

The rearrangement uses TRBV7-9 and TRBJ1-2; unclear D gene. The ends were cut back, 2 bases at V and 7 bases at J, with 14 bases in the middle. From germline, CDR1 is SEHNR and CDR2 FQNEAQ (reference sequence). The CDR3 is 14 residues long. CDR3 sequence (DNA): TGTGCCAGCAGCTTAATGACCTTTAAGGGTGGCTACACCTTC. Its translation: CASSLMTFKGGYTF.

The chain couples TRBV5-1 to TRBJ2-4, with a possible D match to TRBD2 (5 bases). This CDR3 contains 14 residues. From germline, CDR1 is SGHRS and CDR2 YFSETQ. V was trimmed by 0 bases and J by 7 bases, leaving 11 bases between them. CDR3 in amino acids: CASSLDPGSNIQYF. The CDR3, as DNA: TGCGCCAGCAGCTTGGATCCGGGGTCGAACATTCAGTACTTC.

The V and J genes are TRBV12-3 or TRBV12-4 and TRBJ2-7; D remains unclear. The CDR3 is 12 amino acids. The CDR3 sequence: CATSSSVGMKYF. The CDR3 DNA sequence: TGTGCTACCAGCAGTTCTGTAGGGATGAAGTACTTC.

This clonotype showed up just a few times. The chain carries TRBV20-1 and TRBJ2-2; 7 positions match TRBD2. CDR3 length: 16 amino acids. Germline assignment: CDR1 DFQATT and CDR2 SNEGSKA (reference sequence). With V trimmed by 3 bases and J by 6 bases, 13 bases remained unmatched. In DNA form, the CDR3 reads TGCAGTGCTAGTCACTTTAAGACTAGCTTGGCCGGGGAGCTGTTTTTT. It encodes CSASHFKTSLAGELFF.

This clonotype was recorded a few times. The chain links TRBV7-2 to TRBJ1-5, with D unresolved. The CDR3 is 13 residues long. Trimming stripped 4 bases from V and 2 bases from J, with 6 bases between. The germline V gene encodes CDR1 SGHTA and CDR2 FQGNSA. CDR3 in amino acids: CASSSIGNQPQHF. DNA of the CDR3: TGTGCCAGCAGCTCGATCGGCAATCAGCCCCAGCATTTT.

This sequence joins TRBV12-3 or TRBV12-4 and TRBJ2-7; TRBD1 aligns across 10 bases. With 5 bases clipped from V and 7 bases from J, the junction kept 8 bases outside the gene matches. This CDR3 has 14 amino acids. The DNA of the CDR3 is TGTGCCAGCAGTCGGGACAGGGGATTGGGGGAGCAGTACTTC. Residues: CASSRDRGLGEQYF.

A few counts support this clonotype. The chain uses TRBV10-3 and TRBJ2-7; D may match TRBD1 or TRBD2 (6 bases each). The CDR3 is made up of 13 amino acids. The germline V gene has CDR1 ENHRY and CDR2 SYGVKD. In DNA form, the CDR3 reads TGTGCCATCAGTGAGTCGACCGGGGGCAGTTTTGACGTC. This codes for CAISESTGGSFDV.

This sequence joins TRBV30 and TRBJ1-1; no clear D. The CDR3 runs 11 residues. CDR1 and CDR2 (germline): GTSNPN, SVGIG (reference sequence). V was cut by 2 bases and J by 2 bases, with 3 bases left in between. This chain's CDR3 is CAWSLNTEAFF. Written as DNA, the CDR3 is TGTGCCTGGAGTTTAAACACTGAAGCTTTCTTT.

V and J are TRBV2 and TRBJ2-1; TRBD1 is a possible D gene (6 bases). Germline loops: CDR1 SNHLY, CDR2 FYNNEI. This CDR3 is 14 amino acids long. Trimming cost V 2 bases and J 8 bases, with 13 bases left between them. CDR3 residues: CASSEIPRGYEQFF. CDR3 bases: TGTGCCAGCAGTGAAATCCCCAGGGGCTATGAGCAGTTCTTC.

The chain is built from TRBV2 and TRBJ2-3; 10 bases line up with TRBD2. Unmatched junction bases numbered 12, after V lost 7 bases and J lost 2 bases. CDR3 length: 17 residues. Germline loops: CDR1 SNHLY, CDR2 FYNNEI. DNA of the CDR3: TGTGCCAGCACGGCGACGAGCGGGGGGGTTTACACAGATACGCAGTATTTT. Encoded protein: CASTATSGGVYTDTQYF. The whole variable domain, remainder taken from reference TRBV2 and TRBJ2-3, is EPEVTQTPSHQVTQMGQEVILRCVPISNHLYFYWYRQILGQKVEFLVSFYNNEISEKSEIFDDQFSVERPDGSNFTLKIRSTKLEDSAMYFCASTATSGGVYTDTQYFGPGTRLTVL.

The count of this clonotype is one. The chain joins TRBV5-1 to TRBJ2-5; no clear D gene. Trimming stripped 4 bases from V and 4 bases from J, with 14 bases between. CDR3 length equals 14 residues. From germline, CDR1 is SGHRS and CDR2 YFSETQ. The CDR3 here is CASSPRLGGETQYF. The CDR3, as DNA: TGCGCCAGCAGCCCGCGGCTGGGCGGAGAGACCCAGTACTTC.

A few counts support this clonotype. The V call is TRBV10-3, the J call TRBJ2-7, with D unresolved. The CDR3 spans 14 residues. V shed 4 bases and J shed 2 bases, with 12 bases lying between them. From germline, CDR1 is ENHRY and CDR2 SYGVKD. CDR3: CAISGSGSPYEQYF. The CDR3 region has the DNA TGTGCCATCAGTGGGTCCGGCAGCCCCTACGAGCAGTACTTC.

The V gene is TRBV27, the J gene TRBJ2-4, with D tentatively TRBD1 (5 bases). V dropped 6 bases and J dropped 0 bases, with 9 bases sitting between them. The germline V gene encodes CDR1 MNHEY and CDR2 SMNVEV (reference sequence). This CDR3 region has 14 residues. CDR3 loop: CASSAGSAKNIQYF. The CDR3 DNA is TGTGCCAGCAGCGCAGGGTCAGCCAAAAACATTCAGTACTTC.

The chain uses TRBV12-3 or TRBV12-4 and TRBJ1-5, with D unresolved. There are 12 residues in the CDR3. V was shortened by 3 bases and J by 9 bases, with 9 bases between the two germline ends. The CDR3 coding sequence is TGTGCCAGCAGTTTCGTCAGTCGGCCCCAGCATTTT. Translation gives CASSFVSRPQHF.

This chain connects TRBV7-9 to TRBJ2-5; TRBD1 is a possible D gene (5 bases). From germline, CDR1 is SEHNR and CDR2 FQNEAQ (reference sequence). This CDR3 comprises 13 residues. Trimming took off 3 bases at V and 5 bases at J, with 10 bases between the two ends. CDR3 bases: TGTGCCAGCAGCTTCGGCAGGGCCGAGACCCAGTACTTC. Translation gives CASSFGRAETQYF.